This record concerns one TCR beta chain sequence. Germline values: CDR1 LGHNA, CDR2 YSLEER. V dropped 5 bases and J dropped 5; count of bases not matched to a gene: 7. The CDR3 spans 15 residues. The sample originates from a study of blood T cell repertoires in COVID-19. Whole-study context: The United States, Italy and Spain supplied acute and convalescent COVID-19 samples. Sample material is recorded as cDNA or gDNA derived from T cells, B-cell-depleted T cells, or PBMCs.

Clones were sequenced by immunoSEQ multiplex PCR, and TCRdb holds only the in-frame ones, with some missing. The sample lists around 150,000 clones, around nine tenths occurring once. The chain combines TRBV4-3 with TRBJ2-3; 10 nucleotides align to TRBD1. Sequenced material: peripheral blood. The TCR sequence derives from a human donor in a cohort sampled during active COVID-19. CDR3 sequence: CASSSGTGALDTQYF. Written as DNA, the CDR3 is TGCGCCAGCAGCTCCGGGACAGGGGCCTTAGATACGCAGTATTTT.